The clone carrying this T cell receptor (beta chain) appeared many times. The antigen remains unidentified. CDR3 size: 15 residues. CDR1 MNHNS and CDR2 SASEGT come from the germline V gene. J gave up 7 bases and V 3 bases, and 4 bases lay outside the gene matches. Individual cDNA molecules were tagged with unique molecular identifiers, the study reported. TCRdb itself ran the 5' RACE reads through MiXCR, one entry per CDR3 protein. In the table there are 50,000 to 55,000 distinct CDR3 sequences, over 8% of which are singletons. The source of the sample is a study of early T cells in non-severe SARS-CoV-2 infection. Study details: Bulk RNA from unsorted whole blood was sequenced; chains were unpaired. Study results and caveats: The study's VDJdb matching favored anti-spike CD8 responses and missed private and CD4 specificities.

The V call is TRBV6-1, the J call TRBJ1-6; 9 bases are a match to TRBD1. The sequence derives from an adult who was a healthcare worker with PCR-confirmed SARS-CoV-2 infection or an uninfected control (not recorded which). Sequences were obtained from whole blood. The CDR3 sequence is CASSEGGQGNSPLHF. For the CDR3, the DNA is TGTGCCAGCAGTGAGGGAGGACAGGGGAATTCACCCCTCCACTTT.